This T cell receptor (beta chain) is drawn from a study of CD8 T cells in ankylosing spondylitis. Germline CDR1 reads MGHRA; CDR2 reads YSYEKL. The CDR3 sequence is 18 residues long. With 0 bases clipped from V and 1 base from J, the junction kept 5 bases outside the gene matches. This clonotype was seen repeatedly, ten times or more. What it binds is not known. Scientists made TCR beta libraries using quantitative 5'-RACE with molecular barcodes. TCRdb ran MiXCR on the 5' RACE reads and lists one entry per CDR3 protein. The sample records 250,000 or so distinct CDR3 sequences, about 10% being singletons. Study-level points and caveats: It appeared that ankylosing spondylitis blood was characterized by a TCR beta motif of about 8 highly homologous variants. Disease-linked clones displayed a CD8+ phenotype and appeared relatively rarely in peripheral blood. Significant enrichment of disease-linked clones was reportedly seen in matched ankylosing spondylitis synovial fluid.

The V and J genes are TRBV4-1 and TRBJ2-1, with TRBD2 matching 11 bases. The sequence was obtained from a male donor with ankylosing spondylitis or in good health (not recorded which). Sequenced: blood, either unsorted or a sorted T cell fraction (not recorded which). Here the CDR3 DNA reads TGCGCCAGCAGCCAAGAACTAGCGGGGGCACCTTCCTACAATGAGCAGTTCTTC. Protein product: CASSQELAGAPSYNEQFF.